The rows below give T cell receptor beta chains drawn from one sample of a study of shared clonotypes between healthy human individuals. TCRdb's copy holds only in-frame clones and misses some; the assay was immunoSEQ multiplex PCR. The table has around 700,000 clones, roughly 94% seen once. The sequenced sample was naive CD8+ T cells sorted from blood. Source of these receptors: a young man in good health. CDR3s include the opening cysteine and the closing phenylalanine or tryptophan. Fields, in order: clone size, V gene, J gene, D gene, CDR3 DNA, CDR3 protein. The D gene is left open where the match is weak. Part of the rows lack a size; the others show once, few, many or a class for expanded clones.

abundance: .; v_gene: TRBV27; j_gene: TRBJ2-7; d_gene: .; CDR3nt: TGTGCCAGCAGTTTATCGGGAAGGGGTTACGAGCAGTACTTC; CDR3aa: CASSLSGRGYEQYF
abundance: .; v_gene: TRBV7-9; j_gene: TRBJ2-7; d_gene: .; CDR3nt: TGTGCCAGCAGCTTAGTTGTCAGCTCCTACGAGCAGTACTTC; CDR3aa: CASSLVVSSYEQYF
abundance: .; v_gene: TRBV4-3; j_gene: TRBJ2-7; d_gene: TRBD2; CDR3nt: TGCGCCAGCAGCCAAGATAGGACTAGCAGATACGAGCAGTACTTC; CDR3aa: CASSQDRTSRYEQYF
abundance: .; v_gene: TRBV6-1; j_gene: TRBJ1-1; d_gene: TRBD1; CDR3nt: TGTGCCAGCAGTGCTTCTTCAGGGGGCCTCACTGAAGCTTTCTTT; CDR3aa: CASSASSGGLTEAFF
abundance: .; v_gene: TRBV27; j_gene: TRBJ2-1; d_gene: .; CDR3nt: TGTGCCACAACCGACGGTATGCATGAGCAGTTCTTC; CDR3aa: CATTDGMHEQFF
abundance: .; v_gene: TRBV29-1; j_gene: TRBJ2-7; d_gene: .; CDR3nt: TGCAGCGTTGAAGGACTTTCCTACGAGCAGTACTTC; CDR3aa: CSVEGLSYEQYF
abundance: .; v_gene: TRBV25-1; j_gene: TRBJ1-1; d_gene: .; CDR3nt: TGTGCCAGCACGGGTGACACTGAAGCTTTCTTT; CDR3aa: CASTGDTEAFF
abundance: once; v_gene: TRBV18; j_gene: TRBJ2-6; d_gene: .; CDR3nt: TGTGCCAGCTCCCTTAGCGCCGGGGGCTGGGGCGGGGCCAACGTCCTGACTTTC; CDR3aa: CASSLSAGGWGGANVLTF
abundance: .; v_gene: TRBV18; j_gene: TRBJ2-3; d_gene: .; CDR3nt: TGTGCCAACTCACACGAACCATTGATCACTAGCACAGATACGCAGTATTTT; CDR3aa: CANSHEPLITSTDTQYF
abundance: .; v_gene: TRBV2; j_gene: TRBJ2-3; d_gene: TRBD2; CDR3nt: TGTGCCAGCAGGGAACTCCGGGACTACCAAACAGATACGCAGTATTTT; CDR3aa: CASRELRDYQTDTQYF
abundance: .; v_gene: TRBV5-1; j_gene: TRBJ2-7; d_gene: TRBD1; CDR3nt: TGCGCCAGCAGCTTGGATTCAGGGGGCACCTACGAGCAGTACTTC; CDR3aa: CASSLDSGGTYEQYF
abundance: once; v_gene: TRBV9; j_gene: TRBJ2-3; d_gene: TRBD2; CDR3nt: TGTGCCAGCAGCGTAGCTGTACTAGCGGGAGTAGCAGATACGCAGTATTTT; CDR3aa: CASSVAVLAGVADTQYF
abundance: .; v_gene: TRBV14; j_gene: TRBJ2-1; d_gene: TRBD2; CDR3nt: TGTGCCAGCAGCCCATACAGCGGGAGGGGGTACAATGAGCAGTTCTTC; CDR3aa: CASSPYSGRGYNEQFF
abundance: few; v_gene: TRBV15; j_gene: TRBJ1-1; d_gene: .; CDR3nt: TGTGCCACCAGCAGAGATCGGGGGGGTAGGACTGAAGCTTTCTTT; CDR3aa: CATSRDRGGRTEAFF
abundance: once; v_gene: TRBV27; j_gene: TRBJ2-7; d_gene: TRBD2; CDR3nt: TGTGCCAGCAGTGTAGGAGCTAGCGGGAGGGCCAACGAGCAGTACTTC; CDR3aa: CASSVGASGRANEQYF
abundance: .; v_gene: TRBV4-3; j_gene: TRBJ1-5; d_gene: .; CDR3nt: TGCGCCAGCAGCCAAGATTCGGTCCCCAATCAGCCCCAGCATTTT; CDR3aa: CASSQDSVPNQPQHF
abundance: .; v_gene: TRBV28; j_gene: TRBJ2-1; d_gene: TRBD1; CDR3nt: TGTGCCAGCAGTTTAGACAGGGGCATTACCGTTTACAATGAGCAGTTCTTC; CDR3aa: CASSLDRGITVYNEQFF
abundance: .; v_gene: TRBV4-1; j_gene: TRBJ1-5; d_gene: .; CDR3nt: TGCGCCAGCAGCCATATCGGGGCGGGACAGCCCCAGCATTTT; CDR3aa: CASSHIGAGQPQHF
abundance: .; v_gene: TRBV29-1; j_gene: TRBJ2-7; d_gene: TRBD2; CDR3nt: TGCAGCGTTGTTCCGGGACTAGATTCGGGATACGAGCAGTACTTC; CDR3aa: CSVVPGLDSGYEQYF
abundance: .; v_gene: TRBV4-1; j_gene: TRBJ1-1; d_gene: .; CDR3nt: TGCGCCAGCAGTGATAAGGGACGGTCGAACACTGAAGCTTTCTTT; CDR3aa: CASSDKGRSNTEAFF
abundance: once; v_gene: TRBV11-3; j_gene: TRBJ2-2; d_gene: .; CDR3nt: TGTGCCAGCAGCCCACGTGCAGGCGGGGAGCTGTTTTTT; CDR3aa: CASSPRAGGELFF
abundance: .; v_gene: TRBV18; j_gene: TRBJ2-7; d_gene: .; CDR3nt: TGTGCCAGCTCACCGGCCGAGTACGAGCAGTACTTC; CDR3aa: CASSPAEYEQYF
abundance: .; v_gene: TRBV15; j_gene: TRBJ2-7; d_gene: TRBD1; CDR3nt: TGTGCCACCAGCAGAGGGACAGGGGTTTACTACGAGCAGTACTTC; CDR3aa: CATSRGTGVYYEQYF
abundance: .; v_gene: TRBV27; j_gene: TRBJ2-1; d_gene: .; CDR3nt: TGTGCCAGCAGTTCGCGCAACCATGAGGGGAAACGGGTTTACAATGAGCAGTTCTTC; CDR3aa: CASSSRNHEGKRVYNEQFF
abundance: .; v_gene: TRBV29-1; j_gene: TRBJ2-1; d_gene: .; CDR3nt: TGCAGCGTTGAAGGTCGGGCAAGCTCCTACAATGAGCAGTTCTTC; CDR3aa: CSVEGRASSYNEQFF
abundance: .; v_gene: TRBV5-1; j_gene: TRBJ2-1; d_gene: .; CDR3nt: TGCGCCAGCAGCTTGGTAGTAGCGGTCGACAATGAGCAGTTCTTC; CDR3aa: CASSLVVAVDNEQFF
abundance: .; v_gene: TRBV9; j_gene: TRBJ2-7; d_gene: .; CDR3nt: TGTGCCAGCAGCGTAAGGGGCGAGAGCCCTAACGAGCAGTACTTC; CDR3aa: CASSVRGESPNEQYF
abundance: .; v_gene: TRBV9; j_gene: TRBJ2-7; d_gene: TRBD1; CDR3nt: TGTGCCAGCAGCGTCGGACAGGGACTCCCCTACGAGCAGTACTTC; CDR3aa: CASSVGQGLPYEQYF
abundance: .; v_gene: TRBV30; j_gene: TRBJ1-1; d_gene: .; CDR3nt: TGTGCCTGGAGTGTATATGATAACACTGAAGCTTTCTTT; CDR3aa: CAWSVYDNTEAFF
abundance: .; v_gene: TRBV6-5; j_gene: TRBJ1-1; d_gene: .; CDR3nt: TGTGCCAGCAGTTACTCCCTCGAGACAGCTAACACTGAAGCTTTCTTT; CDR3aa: CASSYSLETANTEAFF
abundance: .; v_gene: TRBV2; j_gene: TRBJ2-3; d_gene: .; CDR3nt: TGTGCCAGCAGTGAAGACAACACAGATACGCAGTATTTT; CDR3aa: CASSEDNTDTQYF
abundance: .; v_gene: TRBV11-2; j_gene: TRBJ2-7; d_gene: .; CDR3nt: TGTGCCAGCAGACCTTTTCACGGGGACTACGAGCAGTACTTC; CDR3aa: CASRPFHGDYEQYF
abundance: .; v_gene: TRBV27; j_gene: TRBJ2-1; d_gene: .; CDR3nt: TGTGCCAGCCGGAGGGGGAACAACAATGAGCAGTTCTTC; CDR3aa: CASRRGNNNEQFF
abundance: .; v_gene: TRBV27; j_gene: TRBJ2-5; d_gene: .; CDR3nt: TGTGCCAGCAGTTCCCCCGACTACCAAGAGACCCAGTACTTC; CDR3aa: CASSSPDYQETQYF
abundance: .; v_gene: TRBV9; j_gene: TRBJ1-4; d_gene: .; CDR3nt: TGTGCCAGCAGCGGACACAATAATGAAAAACTGTTTTTT; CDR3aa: CASSGHNNEKLFF
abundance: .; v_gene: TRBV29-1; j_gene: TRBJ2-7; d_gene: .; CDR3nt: TGCAGCGTTGTTCAGGGGGACGGGAGCAACGAGCAGTACTTC; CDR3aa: CSVVQGDGSNEQYF
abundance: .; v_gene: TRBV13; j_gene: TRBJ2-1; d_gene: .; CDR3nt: TGTGCCAGCGAAGGTAGCGGATACAATGAGCAGTTCTTC; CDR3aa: CASEGSGYNEQFF
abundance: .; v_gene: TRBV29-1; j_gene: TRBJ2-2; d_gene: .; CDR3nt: TGCAGCGTTGTACAGGGAAACGGGGAGCTGTTTTTT; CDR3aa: CSVVQGNGELFF
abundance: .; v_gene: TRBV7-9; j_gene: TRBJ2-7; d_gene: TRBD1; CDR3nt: TGTGCCAGCAGCACCACTCTGACAGGGAGCTCCTACGAGCAGTACTTC; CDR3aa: CASSTTLTGSSYEQYF
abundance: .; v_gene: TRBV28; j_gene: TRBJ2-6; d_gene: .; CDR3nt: TGTGCCAGCAGCTTAGCCGGCAGGGGCTCTGGGGCCAACGTCCTGACTTTC; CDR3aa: CASSLAGRGSGANVLTF
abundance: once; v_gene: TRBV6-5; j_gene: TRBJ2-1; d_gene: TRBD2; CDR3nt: TGTGCCAGCAGCAATCCGGGACTAGCGGTGTTCTTC; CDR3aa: CASSNPGLAVFF
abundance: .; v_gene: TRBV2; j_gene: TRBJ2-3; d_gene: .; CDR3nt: TGTGCCAGCAGTGAACAAGGTCCAGATACGCAGTATTTT; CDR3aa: CASSEQGPDTQYF
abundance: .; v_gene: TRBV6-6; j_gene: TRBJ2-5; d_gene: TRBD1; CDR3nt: TGTGCCAGCAGTTACTTCCGGACAGGGCTAGAAGAGACCCAGTACTTC; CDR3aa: CASSYFRTGLEETQYF
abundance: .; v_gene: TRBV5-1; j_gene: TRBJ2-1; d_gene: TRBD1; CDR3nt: TGCGCCAGCAGCCCACGGGACAGAGACTCCTACAATGAGCAGTTCTTC; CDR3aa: CASSPRDRDSYNEQFF
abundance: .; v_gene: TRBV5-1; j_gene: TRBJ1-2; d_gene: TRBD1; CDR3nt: TGCGCCAGCAGCTTAGGGACAGGGGACAACTATGGCTACACCTTC; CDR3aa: CASSLGTGDNYGYTF
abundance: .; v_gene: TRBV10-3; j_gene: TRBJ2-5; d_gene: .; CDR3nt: TGTGCCATCAGTGAGTCGAATAGCAGGGGATTAGGAGAGACCCAGTACTTC; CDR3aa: CAISESNSRGLGETQYF
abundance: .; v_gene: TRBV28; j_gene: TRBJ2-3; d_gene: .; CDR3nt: TGTGCCAGCAGTTTAGGTACAGATACGCAGTATTTT; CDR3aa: CASSLGTDTQYF
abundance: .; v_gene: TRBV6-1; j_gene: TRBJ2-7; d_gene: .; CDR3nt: TGTGCCAGCAGTGAAGAGGCCAAGAGCTCCTACGAGCAGTACTTC; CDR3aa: CASSEEAKSSYEQYF